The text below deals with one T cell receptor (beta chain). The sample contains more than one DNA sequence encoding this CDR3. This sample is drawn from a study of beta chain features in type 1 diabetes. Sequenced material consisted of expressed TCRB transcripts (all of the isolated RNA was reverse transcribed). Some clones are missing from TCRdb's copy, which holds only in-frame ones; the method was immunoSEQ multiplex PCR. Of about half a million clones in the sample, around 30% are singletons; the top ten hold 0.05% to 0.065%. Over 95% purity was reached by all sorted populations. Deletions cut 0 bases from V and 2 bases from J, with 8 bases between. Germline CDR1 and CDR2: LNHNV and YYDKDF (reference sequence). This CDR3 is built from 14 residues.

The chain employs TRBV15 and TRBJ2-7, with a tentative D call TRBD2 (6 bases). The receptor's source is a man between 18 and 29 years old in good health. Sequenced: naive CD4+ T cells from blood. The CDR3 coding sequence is TGTGCCACCAGCAGAGATCCGGGGGCCTACGAGCAGTACTTC. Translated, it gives CATSRDPGAYEQYF.